This TCR beta chain was sequenced during a study of cytomegalovirus exposure and HLA in healthy donors. Worth noting for this clone: The antigen remains undetermined.

The V and J ends lost 1 base and 4 bases respectively, with 8 bases between them. The germline gives CDR1 SGDLS, CDR2 YYNGEE. The CDR3 sequence is 13 residues long. Study-wide findings and caveats: Per a later analysis, HLA-associated TCR beta chains showed more clonal expansion than other, equally common TCR beta chains.

Researchers ran the PCR with 60 Vbeta and 13 Jbeta primers. This table comes from immunoSEQ multiplex PCR, and its TCRdb copy is limited to in-frame clones, with some not included. The sample has under 200,000 clones; roughly 12% are singletons. The receptor's source is a man between 45 and 60 years old in good health and CMV-seropositive. The material sequenced was PBMCs. The chain has TRBV9 and TRBJ1-1, with D hard to call. Here the CDR3 reads CASSVRESTEAFF. CDR3 nucleotide sequence: TGTGCCAGCAGCGTACGGGAGAGCACTGAAGCTTTCTTT. The whole variable domain, filled in from reference TRBV9 and TRBJ1-1, reads DSGVTQTPKHLITATGQRVTLRCSPRSGDLSVYWYQQSLDQGLQFLIQYYNGEERAKGNILERFSAQQFPDLHSELNLSSLELGDSALYFCASSVRESTEAFFGQGTRLTVV.